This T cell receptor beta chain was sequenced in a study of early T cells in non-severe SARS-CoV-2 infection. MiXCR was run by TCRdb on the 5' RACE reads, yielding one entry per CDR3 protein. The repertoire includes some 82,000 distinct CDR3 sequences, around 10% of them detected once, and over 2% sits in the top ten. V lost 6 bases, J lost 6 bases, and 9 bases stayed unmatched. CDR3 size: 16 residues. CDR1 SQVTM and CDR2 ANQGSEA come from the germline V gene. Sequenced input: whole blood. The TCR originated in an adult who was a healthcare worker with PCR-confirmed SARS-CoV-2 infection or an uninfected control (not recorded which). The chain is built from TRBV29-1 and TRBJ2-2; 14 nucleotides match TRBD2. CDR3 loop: CSVGTSGGVKAGELFF. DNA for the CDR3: TGCAGCGTCGGGACTAGCGGGGGAGTCAAGGCCGGGGAGCTGTTTTTT.